Shown below are 18 T cell receptor beta chains from a single sample sequenced in a study of blood T cells in healthy people across ages. A second PCR, run for roughly 7 to 11 cycles, used a sample-barcoded 5' primer plus a J-beta primer mix. TCRdb used MiXCR to reprocess the 5' RACE reads, holding one entry per CDR3 protein. The data show about 780,000 distinct CDR3 sequences, around half seen once. Sequenced material: blood. The origin of the receptors is a man older than 75 in good health.

This clonotype has ten or more counts. The V and J genes are TRBV18 and TRBJ2-3; D uncertain. The CDR3 is made up of 10 amino acids. Trimming removed 8 bases from V and 6 bases from J, with 6 bases in between. In germline, CDR1 is KGHSH, CDR2 LQKENI. The CDR3 loop reads CASSRDTQYF. The CDR3 nucleotides are TGTGCCAGCAGCCGGGATACGCAGTATTTT.

The rearrangement uses TRBV12-3 or TRBV12-4 and TRBJ2-1, with TRBD1 matching over 7 bases. CDR3 size: 14 residues. The junction had 12 bases not matched to a gene; V was cut back by 7 bases and J by 9 bases. The CDR3, as DNA: TGTGCCAGCATAACAGGGGAACCAGTCGGTGAGCAGTTCTTC. This encodes CASITGEPVGEQFF.

The V and J genes are TRBV7-2 and TRBJ1-1, with 7 bases matching TRBD1. The CDR3 spans 13 residues. The germline gives CDR1 SGHTA, CDR2 FQGNSA. V lost 11 bases and J lost 0; bases outside the gene matches: 6. CDR3 DNA sequence: TGTGCCTGTCAGGGGGTTTTGAACACTGAAGCTTTCTTT. It encodes CACQGVLNTEAFF.

The V call is TRBV7-2, the J call TRBJ1-2, with D tentatively TRBD1 (5 bases). Trimming stripped 6 bases from V and 1 base from J, with 9 bases between. The CDR3 is 13 residues long. Germline V lookup: CDR1 SGHTA, CDR2 FQGNSA. This CDR3 is CASSRTLNYGYTF. DNA for the CDR3: TGTGCCAGCAGTAGGACACTTAACTATGGCTACACCTTC.

This sequence joins TRBV20-1 and TRBJ2-5; TRBD2 matches 7 bases. The J segment lost 1 base and the V segment lost 5 bases, leaving 7 bases of the junction unmatched. This CDR3 contains 14 residues. Germline assignment: CDR1 DFQATT and CDR2 SNEGSKA (reference sequence). The CDR3 bases are TGCAGTGCTGGGGGAGGGGTCTCCCAAGAGACCCAGTACTTC. This encodes CSAGGGVSQETQYF.

With regard to this clonotype: At one end, the junction sequence differs from germline, possibly due to a read error. This sequence joins TRBV27 and TRBJ2-1; TRBD2 matches at 11 bases. Germline V CDR1 and CDR2: MNHEY, SMNVEV (reference sequence). The CDR3 length is 16 residues. The CDR3 reads CANSLSGTSGHNEQFF. The CDR3 coding sequence is TGTGCCAACAGTTTATCCGGGACTAGCGGACACAATGAGCAGTTCTTC.

In this sample, this clonotype turned up a few times. This chain uses TRBV24-1 with TRBJ2-5; 10 positions agree with TRBD2. The CDR3 is made up of 16 amino acids. V shed 5 bases, J shed 5 bases, and the junction held 10 bases outside the gene matches. Germline-derived CDR1 and CDR2 are KGHDR and SFDVKD. The CDR3 spells CATSVRTSGGLETQYF. The CDR3 coding sequence is TGTGCCACCAGTGTTCGGACTAGCGGCGGTTTGGAGACCCAGTACTTC.

There are many counts of this clonotype. The rearrangement joins TRBV10-1 to TRBJ2-7; a weak D match, TRBD1 (7 bases). This CDR3 has 16 amino acids. V dropped 6 bases and J dropped 5 bases, with 23 bases sitting between them. Per the germline V gene, CDR1 is WNHNN and CDR2 is SYGVQD (reference sequence). In DNA form, the CDR3 reads TGCGCCAGCAGCCCGGCGGGGACAGTCTCCAGCCACGAGCAGTACTTC. It is translated as CASSPAGTVSSHEQYF.

V usage is TRBV6-6 and J usage is TRBJ2-3, with a tentative D call TRBD2 (5 bases). This CDR3 region has 14 residues. Trimming took 5 bases from V and 5 from J, leaving 14 bases between them. Germline V gene data show CDR1 as MNHNY and CDR2 as SVGAGI (reference sequence). As DNA, the CDR3 is TGTGCCAGCAGTCCAGAATTACGGGGAGATACGCAGTATTTT. This translates into CASSPELRGDTQYF.

The V gene is TRBV12-3 or TRBV12-4, the J gene TRBJ2-3, with D perhaps TRBD1 or TRBD2 (6 bases each). V lost 4 bases and J lost 1, with 15 bases in between. This CDR3 region has 16 residues. The CDR3 loop is CASSWAGTLRTDTQYF. The CDR3 nucleotides are TGTGCCAGCAGTTGGGCGGGGACACTGCGCACAGATACGCAGTATTTT.

The rearrangement links TRBV21-1 to TRBJ2-7; TRBD1 is the table's D call and was not checked against the DNA. TRBV21-1 is a listed pseudogene. The CDR3 has 14 amino acids. This chain's CDR3 is CLPGGPLKVYEQYF. The CDR3, as DNA: TGTTTACCGGGGGGACCGTTAAAGGTTTACGAGCAGTACTTC.

This chain joins TRBV5-6 and TRBJ1-2; tentative D call: TRBD1 (5 bases). The CDR3 has 18 residues. CDR1 is SGHDT and CDR2 is YYEEEE in the germline V gene. Trimming removed 4 bases from V and 8 bases from J, with 30 bases in between. For the CDR3, the DNA is TGTGCCAGCAGCGGCGGACGGGGTGGGGACGAAGGACTCGGAGGCTACACCTTC. Translation gives CASSGGRGGDEGLGGYTF.

This sequence joins TRBV12-3 or TRBV12-4 and TRBJ2-7; 8 nucleotides agree with TRBD2. The V segment lost 8 bases and the J segment 7 bases; nucleotides outside the gene matches: 13. The CDR3 is 14 amino acids. CDR3 residues: CASSGLAGTHEQYF. The CDR3 bases are TGTGCCAGCTCCGGGCTAGCGGGTACCCATGAGCAGTACTTC.

This chain uses TRBV6-5 with TRBJ2-1; no clear D. The CDR3 loop spans 12 amino acids. Germline values: CDR1 MNHEY, CDR2 SVGAGI. For the CDR3, the DNA is TGTTCCGGCAGTTCATCAGGAACCAGAGGGTTCTTC. Protein sequence: CSGSSSGTRGFF.

This clonotype was seen only a few times. The chain uses TRBV25-1 and TRBJ2-3; TRBD1 is a possible D gene (5 bases). The CDR3 contains 11 residues. Germline CDR1 reads MGHDK; CDR2 reads SYGVNS. Between the trimmed V and J ends, which lost 7 bases and 5 bases, there was a span of 7 bases. CDR3 bases: TGTGCCAGCACAGGGTTAGATACGCAGTATTTT. It is translated as CASTGLDTQYF.

A few counts support this clonotype. The CDR3 DNA is TGTGCCAGCAGTACCGGAGACCATGGCTACACCTTC. Translated, it gives CASSTGDHGYTF. The chain recombines TRBV28 with TRBJ1-2; D is undetermined. The CDR3 extends over 12 amino acids. The V end was cut by 5 bases, the J end by 6 bases, with 10 bases between. Germline loops: CDR1 MDHEN, CDR2 SYDVKM.

CDR3 coding DNA: TGTGCCAGCAGTTTAGCCGGCGCTCTATCATCCTACGAGCAGTACTTC. As protein: CASSLAGALSSYEQYF. The V gene is TRBV6-2 or TRBV6-3, the J gene TRBJ2-4, with no clear D. The DNA end is more similar to TRBJ2-7, so the J call may be wrong. CDR3 length equals 16 residues. The germline gives CDR1 MNHEY, CDR2 SVGEGT.

A few counts support this clonotype. The chain employs TRBV6-2 or TRBV6-3 and TRBJ2-5, with D possibly matching TRBD1 (6 bases). V was cut by 2 bases and J by 3 bases, with 10 bases left in between. Per the germline V gene, CDR1 is MNHEY and CDR2 is SVGEGT. CDR3 size: 14 residues. DNA for the CDR3: TGTGCCAGCAGTTACCCGGACAGCAAAGAGACCCAGTACTTC. Protein: CASSYPDSKETQYF.